This paragraph reports one TCR beta chain. This record comes from a study of cytomegalovirus exposure and HLA in healthy donors. The study ran its PCR with 60 Vbeta and 13 Jbeta primers. This table comes from immunoSEQ multiplex PCR, and its TCRdb copy is limited to in-frame clones, with some not included. The table has about 140,000 clones, over 70% seen once. Everyone who donated was a healthy bone marrow donor. Likely unrecorded immune exposures existed in these nominally healthy donors. Germline-derived CDR1 and CDR2 are SGHAT and FQNNGV. V was shortened by 5 bases and J by 5 bases, with 9 bases between the two germline ends. This CDR3 contains 12 residues.

The sequence was obtained from a male donor in good health and CMV-seronegative. Sequencing input: PBMCs. The chain is built from TRBV11-2 and TRBJ1-2, with D uncertain. CDR3 DNA: TGTGCCAGCAGCGAAGGCGGGTATGGCTACACCTTC. As protein: CASSEGGYGYTF.